The entry that follows covers one T cell receptor (beta chain) sequence. The CDR3 contains 16 residues. Germline assignment: CDR1 MGHRA and CDR2 YSYEKL. Trimming stripped 0 bases from V and 0 bases from J, with 9 bases between. In the PCR, 60 Vbeta and 13 Jbeta primers were used. TCRdb keeps only in-frame clones here, not all; method: immunoSEQ multiplex PCR. The sample holds about 180,000 clones; less than 90% are singletons and the top ten take roughly 1.4%. This record comes from a study of cytomegalovirus exposure and HLA in healthy donors. This sequence joins TRBV4-1 and TRBJ1-3; D is ambiguous. Material for sequencing was PBMCs. This TCR was sampled from a girl between 5 and 17 years old in good health and CMV-seropositive. CDR3 protein: CASSQEFAGSGNTIYF. The CDR3 DNA follows: TGCGCCAGCAGCCAAGAATTTGCAGGCTCTGGAAACACCATATATTTT.